This T cell receptor beta chain originates from a study of cytomegalovirus exposure and HLA in healthy donors. Study outcomes and limitations: The study put under 200 TCR beta chains on its list as cytomegalovirus-associated.

As concerns this clone: Its target is unknown.

V was cut by 6 bases and J by 0 bases, with 8 bases left in between. The CDR3 runs 14 residues. Germline lookup yields CDR1 SNHLY and CDR2 FYNNEI. Measured with immunoSEQ multiplex PCR; TCRdb has only the in-frame clones, and not every one. The profile shows more than 130,000 clones, 70% to 90% of them singletons. The chain uses TRBV2 and TRBJ1-4; D possibly corresponds to TRBD1 (5 bases). The receptor's source is a woman in her late teens or twenties in good health and CMV-seropositive. The sample taken for sequencing was PBMCs. The CDR3 nucleotides read TGTGCCAGCAGGAAGACAGCAACTAATGAAAAACTGTTTTTT. Protein: CASRKTATNEKLFF.